One TCR beta chain is described in this entry. This sample is part of a study of T cells after somatic rescue of genetic block. Only in-frame clones appear in the TCRdb table, and some are missing; sequencing was by immunoSEQ multiplex PCR. The sample has approximately 78,000 clones; around 90% are singletons. Deletions cut 9 bases from V and 5 bases from J, with 21 bases between. The germline gives CDR1 SNHLY, CDR2 FYNNEI. The CDR3 spans 15 residues. J is TRBJ2-3 and V is TRBV2; D is possibly TRBD2 (6 bases). Sequencing input: peripheral blood mononuclear cells (PBMCs). The sequence came from a man in his thirties or forties. CDR3 sequence (DNA): TGTGCCAGTTCGGCCTTCAGGGCCGGGGGAGATACGCAGTATTTT. Protein product: CASSAFRAGGDTQYF.